This is a list of T cell receptor beta chains from one sample in a study of cytomegalovirus exposure and HLA in healthy donors. Clones were read by immunoSEQ multiplex PCR, and TCRdb kept only the in-frame ones, dropping some. Here the sample spans 90,000 to 140,000 clones, 75% to 90% being singletons. The specimen was PBMCs. These receptor sequences come from a man aged 25-40 years in good health and CMV-seropositive. The CDR3 runs from the conserved cysteine through the conserved F or W. The D gene is left open where the match is weak. A clone size is listed for some rows: how often the clone was seen (once, few, many), or a class if it is expanded.

cdr3_nt: TGTGCCAGCAGCTTAGTGGGCCTGGCGGGGGGCGACTACGAGCAGTACTTC
cdr3_aa: CASSLVGLAGGDYEQYF
clone_size: .
j_call: TRBJ2-7
v_call: TRBV11-2
d_call: TRBD2

cdr3_nt: TGTGCCAGCTTTACTCGACCGGGACAGGGGTTAGGATCTGATGGCTACACCTTC
cdr3_aa: CASFTRPGQGLGSDGYTF
clone_size: .
j_call: TRBJ1-2
v_call: TRBV2
d_call: TRBD1

cdr3_nt: TGTGCCAGCACCCAAAACGGGGGGACCTCTGGAAACACCATATATTTT
cdr3_aa: CASTQNGGTSGNTIYF
clone_size: few
j_call: TRBJ1-3
v_call: TRBV2
d_call: .

cdr3_nt: TGTGCCAGCAGCCTGGATTCGGGGGGCTCTGGAAACACCATATATTTT
cdr3_aa: CASSLDSGGSGNTIYF
clone_size: .
j_call: TRBJ1-3
v_call: TRBV7-3
d_call: .

cdr3_nt: TGCGCCAGCAGCGTTCAGGAAAGTGACACTGAAGCTTTCTTT
cdr3_aa: CASSVQESDTEAFF
clone_size: .
j_call: TRBJ1-1
v_call: TRBV5-1
d_call: .

cdr3_nt: TGTGCCAGCAGCCCCTTTGGAGGGGGCCAGTTCTTC
cdr3_aa: CASSPFGGGQFF
clone_size: .
j_call: TRBJ2-1
v_call: TRBV7-8
d_call: .

cdr3_nt: TGTGCCAGTAGTATAGATCACGCGGGCAATCAGCCCCAGCATTTT
cdr3_aa: CASSIDHAGNQPQHF
clone_size: many
j_call: TRBJ1-5
v_call: TRBV19
d_call: .

cdr3_nt: TGTGCCAGCAGCTGGGGAGGAGCGGGGAAGGAGACCCAGTACTTC
cdr3_aa: CASSWGGAGKETQYF
clone_size: few
j_call: TRBJ2-5
v_call: TRBV7-9
d_call: TRBD2

cdr3_nt: TGTGCCAGCAGCGCTGACAGAAATCAGCCCCAGCATTTT
cdr3_aa: CASSADRNQPQHF
clone_size: .
j_call: TRBJ1-5
v_call: TRBV5-6
d_call: .

cdr3_nt: TGTGCCAGCAGCCCACAGTACCGACAAGGGCAGTTCTTC
cdr3_aa: CASSPQYRQGQFF
clone_size: .
j_call: TRBJ2-1
v_call: TRBV4-2
d_call: .

cdr3_nt: TGCGCCAGCAGCTCCTCTAAATGGACAGTCTCGGGGGAGCAGTACTTC
cdr3_aa: CASSSSKWTVSGEQYF
clone_size: .
j_call: TRBJ2-7
v_call: TRBV5-1
d_call: .

cdr3_nt: TGTGCCAGCAGGGTGACAGAGTACAGCCAGACCCAGTACTTC
cdr3_aa: CASRVTEYSQTQYF
clone_size: .
j_call: TRBJ2-5
v_call: TRBV6-5
d_call: .

cdr3_nt: TGTGCCAGCAGTTCGTCGCCAGGCATGAACACTGAAGCTTTCTTT
cdr3_aa: CASSSSPGMNTEAFF
clone_size: .
j_call: TRBJ1-1
v_call: TRBV6-5
d_call: .

cdr3_nt: TGTGCCAGCAGCGCCAGTGATGTGAACACTGAAGCTTTCTTT
cdr3_aa: CASSASDVNTEAFF
clone_size: .
j_call: TRBJ1-1
v_call: TRBV11-2
d_call: .

cdr3_nt: TGTGCCAGCACCCGAGCTGGACAGGGGAAAATAAACGAGCAGTACTTC
cdr3_aa: CASTRAGQGKINEQYF
clone_size: .
j_call: TRBJ2-7
v_call: TRBV28
d_call: TRBD1

cdr3_nt: TGTGCCAGCAGTGAGGGCGTCTTGGGCTACACCTTC
cdr3_aa: CASSEGVLGYTF
clone_size: once
j_call: TRBJ1-2
v_call: TRBV2
d_call: .

cdr3_nt: TGCGCCAGCAGCCAAGGCGGGTCCTTTGAGCAGTTCTTC
cdr3_aa: CASSQGGSFEQFF
clone_size: .
j_call: TRBJ2-1
v_call: TRBV5-1
d_call: .

cdr3_nt: TGTGCCAGCAGGTGGCGGGGGGACGGCATTCAGTACTTC
cdr3_aa: CASRWRGDGIQYF
clone_size: .
j_call: TRBJ2-4
v_call: TRBV27
d_call: TRBD2

cdr3_nt: TGCGCCGGAGGGCTACGGACAGGGAATTCCTACGAGCAGTACTTC
cdr3_aa: CAGGLRTGNSYEQYF
clone_size: .
j_call: TRBJ2-7
v_call: TRBV23-1
d_call: TRBD1

cdr3_nt: TGTGCCAGCAGCGGACACGGTTGGACGGTCCCAGATACGCAGTATTTT
cdr3_aa: CASSGHGWTVPDTQYF
clone_size: few
j_call: TRBJ2-3
v_call: TRBV14
d_call: .

cdr3_nt: TGCAGCGTTGGTTTTCCAGACAGGGGCTACACCTTC
cdr3_aa: CSVGFPDRGYTF
clone_size: .
j_call: TRBJ1-2
v_call: TRBV29-1
d_call: .

cdr3_nt: TGTGCCAGCAGCCAAGACAGGGCCAAGACCCAGTACTTC
cdr3_aa: CASSQDRAKTQYF
clone_size: .
j_call: TRBJ2-5
v_call: TRBV4-2
d_call: .

cdr3_nt: TGTGCCAGCAGTTCCCGGTTGGGGGCCGCTAATGAAAAACTGTTTTTT
cdr3_aa: CASSSRLGAANEKLFF
clone_size: .
j_call: TRBJ1-4
v_call: TRBV7-2
d_call: .

cdr3_nt: TGTGCCGGCAGCTTAGGACAGGGGCCTCAAGAGACCCAGTACTTC
cdr3_aa: CAGSLGQGPQETQYF
clone_size: .
j_call: TRBJ2-5
v_call: TRBV5-4
d_call: TRBD1

cdr3_nt: TGTGCCTGGAGTGGGGCGGGGCACTCTAACTATGGCTACACCTTC
cdr3_aa: CAWSGAGHSNYGYTF
clone_size: .
j_call: TRBJ1-2
v_call: TRBV30
d_call: .

cdr3_nt: TGCAGCGGACTGCAGTGGGGCACAGGTACGCAGTATTTT
cdr3_aa: CSGLQWGTGTQYF
clone_size: .
j_call: TRBJ2-3
v_call: TRBV29-1
d_call: .

cdr3_nt: TGTGCCAGTAGTATGGCTAGGGGCGAGCAGTACTTC
cdr3_aa: CASSMARGEQYF
clone_size: .
j_call: TRBJ2-7
v_call: TRBV19
d_call: .

cdr3_nt: TGTGCCAGCAGTGTCCCCGGGACAGGGACGATAGGGGATGGCTACACCTTC
cdr3_aa: CASSVPGTGTIGDGYTF
clone_size: .
j_call: TRBJ1-2
v_call: TRBV6-1
d_call: TRBD1

cdr3_nt: TGCGCCAGCAGTGACAGCCACCCAAGCGGGCAGCCCCAGCATTTT
cdr3_aa: CASSDSHPSGQPQHF
clone_size: .
j_call: TRBJ1-5
v_call: TRBV10-2
d_call: .

cdr3_nt: TGTGCCAGCAGCCAGAGACTAGTCCAAGAGACCCAGTACTTC
cdr3_aa: CASSQRLVQETQYF
clone_size: .
j_call: TRBJ2-5
v_call: TRBV14
d_call: .

cdr3_nt: TGCGCCAGCAGCCAAGATTCCAGGGTTGAAGAGCAGTACTTC
cdr3_aa: CASSQDSRVEEQYF
clone_size: .
j_call: TRBJ2-5
v_call: TRBV4-1
d_call: .

cdr3_nt: TGTGCCAGCAGTCCTAGGAGTGCAACTAATGAAAAACTGTTTTTT
cdr3_aa: CASSPRSATNEKLFF
clone_size: .
j_call: TRBJ1-4
v_call: TRBV28
d_call: .

cdr3_nt: TGTGCCAGCAGTGATCAAGCGGGGGACTCCTACAATGAGCAGTTCTTC
cdr3_aa: CASSDQAGDSYNEQFF
clone_size: .
j_call: TRBJ2-1
v_call: TRBV6-4
d_call: TRBD2

cdr3_nt: TGTGCCATCAGGTGGGACACCAGCTCCTACGAGCAGTACTTC
cdr3_aa: CAIRWDTSSYEQYF
clone_size: .
j_call: TRBJ2-7
v_call: TRBV10-3
d_call: .

cdr3_nt: TGTGCCAGCAGCTTGAGCGTCAGGGGGGACTATGGCTACACCTTC
cdr3_aa: CASSLSVRGDYGYTF
clone_size: few
j_call: TRBJ1-2
v_call: TRBV5-4
d_call: TRBD1

cdr3_nt: TGTGCCAGCAGTCCCCGGCTCCGAGGGAAGTACGAGCAGTACTTC
cdr3_aa: CASSPRLRGKYEQYF
clone_size: .
j_call: TRBJ2-7
v_call: TRBV2
d_call: .

cdr3_nt: TGTGCCAGCAGAAGGGACAGCTACAATGAGCAGTTCTTC
cdr3_aa: CASRRDSYNEQFF
clone_size: .
j_call: TRBJ2-1
v_call: TRBV6-5
d_call: TRBD1

cdr3_nt: TGTGCCAGCAGGGAGCTCTATGGCTACACCTTC
cdr3_aa: CASRELYGYTF
clone_size: few
j_call: TRBJ1-2
v_call: TRBV6-5
d_call: .

cdr3_nt: TGTGCCACCAGCGCTCCTACGGGGCAAGAGACCCAGTACTTC
cdr3_aa: CATSAPTGQETQYF
clone_size: .
j_call: TRBJ2-5
v_call: TRBV15
d_call: .

cdr3_nt: TGCGCCAGCAGTGGACAGGGGGCTGGGGCCAACGTCCTGACTTTC
cdr3_aa: CASSGQGAGANVLTF
clone_size: once
j_call: TRBJ2-6
v_call: TRBV10-2
d_call: TRBD1

cdr3_nt: TGTGCCAGCAGCGCAGGGACTGGAAGCTCCTACGAGCAGTACTTC
cdr3_aa: CASSAGTGSSYEQYF
clone_size: .
j_call: TRBJ2-7
v_call: TRBV9
d_call: .

cdr3_nt: TGCAGCGTCGGACAGGGAAGGAATCAGCCCCAGCATTTT
cdr3_aa: CSVGQGRNQPQHF
clone_size: few
j_call: TRBJ1-5
v_call: TRBV29-1
d_call: TRBD1

cdr3_nt: TGTGCCAGCAGTGAAAGGGGACAGGGGTCTGGCTACACCTTC
cdr3_aa: CASSERGQGSGYTF
clone_size: .
j_call: TRBJ1-2
v_call: TRBV6-1
d_call: TRBD1

cdr3_nt: TGTGCCAGCAGGGCGGAACAAGAGACCCAGTACTTC
cdr3_aa: CASRAEQETQYF
clone_size: few
j_call: TRBJ2-5
v_call: TRBV6-5
d_call: .

cdr3_nt: TGTGCCAGCAGGCTGGGACAGGCCATCTACGAGCAGTACTTC
cdr3_aa: CASRLGQAIYEQYF
clone_size: .
j_call: TRBJ2-7
v_call: TRBV6-1
d_call: TRBD1

cdr3_nt: TGTGCCACCAGCTATAGCGAGAACACCGGGGAGCTGTTTTTT
cdr3_aa: CATSYSENTGELFF
clone_size: .
j_call: TRBJ2-2
v_call: TRBV15
d_call: .

cdr3_nt: TGTGCCAGCAGCTTAGAGTACAGACCCCTGGGCGGCAATCAGCCCCAGCATTTT
cdr3_aa: CASSLEYRPLGGNQPQHF
clone_size: .
j_call: TRBJ1-5
v_call: TRBV7-2
d_call: .

cdr3_nt: TGTGCCAGCAGCAGGACTAGCTCGAGCGTCACAGATACGCAGTATTTT
cdr3_aa: CASSRTSSSVTDTQYF
clone_size: few
j_call: TRBJ2-3
v_call: TRBV5-4
d_call: TRBD2

cdr3_nt: TGCGCCAGCAGCTATCAGTGGGGGGGCGGCGCCGGGGAGCTGTTTTTT
cdr3_aa: CASSYQWGGGAGELFF
clone_size: .
j_call: TRBJ2-2
v_call: TRBV5-1
d_call: .

cdr3_nt: TGCGCCAGCAGCCAAAACCCTGGACAGGGGGCGCTTGGGGCCAACGTCCTGACTTTC
cdr3_aa: CASSQNPGQGALGANVLTF
clone_size: .
j_call: TRBJ2-6
v_call: TRBV4-1
d_call: TRBD1

cdr3_nt: TGTGCCAGCAGCTTAGGAGGGTCCAAAAACATTCAGTACTTC
cdr3_aa: CASSLGGSKNIQYF
clone_size: .
j_call: TRBJ2-4
v_call: TRBV7-3
d_call: .

cdr3_nt: TGTGCCAGCAGTGATGGGTTTTGGGAGGAGTACTTC
cdr3_aa: CASSDGFWEEYF
clone_size: .
j_call: TRBJ2-5
v_call: TRBV6-1
d_call: .

cdr3_nt: TGTGCCAGCAGCCAATCGGGACAGGGGACCTACGAGCAGTACTTC
cdr3_aa: CASSQSGQGTYEQYF
clone_size: .
j_call: TRBJ2-7
v_call: TRBV11-3
d_call: TRBD1

cdr3_nt: TGTGCCAGTGAAACAGGGAACACTGAAGCTTTCTTT
cdr3_aa: CASETGNTEAFF
clone_size: .
j_call: TRBJ1-1
v_call: TRBV28
d_call: .

cdr3_nt: TGTGCCAGCAGCTTCCTGGTCCCAGGGGAGACCCAGTACTTC
cdr3_aa: CASSFLVPGETQYF
clone_size: .
j_call: TRBJ2-5
v_call: TRBV7-6
d_call: .

cdr3_nt: TGTGCCAGCAGTGCACAGGGGAGTGGCTCCTACAATGAGCAGTTCTTC
cdr3_aa: CASSAQGSGSYNEQFF
clone_size: .
j_call: TRBJ2-1
v_call: TRBV2
d_call: TRBD1

cdr3_nt: TGTGCCAGCAGTTCGGGGATTCCGGGAACGGGCGGGGAGCTGTTTTTT
cdr3_aa: CASSSGIPGTGGELFF
clone_size: .
j_call: TRBJ2-2
v_call: TRBV6-5
d_call: .